A selection of T cell receptor beta chains follows, all from one sample in a study of control samples from healthy donors and cancer patients. Libraries were prepared by immunoSEQ multiplex PCR; TCRdb keeps only in-frame clonotypes and omits some of them. Altogether 75,000 to 90,000 clones are present, about nine tenths being singletons, with the ten largest covering roughly 6.7%. Sequencing was done on a sample of blood. These receptors came from a man aged 50 to 59 in good health. Each CDR3 is given with its conserved first and last residue. The D gene is left open where the match is weak. Some rows mark clone size as missing; the rest say once, few, many or name a class of expanded clone.

cdr3_aa: CASSFTGKTNEKLFF; cdr3_nt: TGTGCCAGCAGCTTCACAGGGAAGACTAATGAAAAACTGTTTTTT; d_call: NA; clone_size: once; j_call: TRBJ1-4; v_call: TRBV11-2; cdr3_length: 15
cdr3_aa: CASRQGQGYDNSPLHF; cdr3_nt: TGTGCCAGCAGGCAAGGACAGGGCTACGATAATTCACCCCTCCACTTT; d_call: TRBD1; clone_size: NA; j_call: TRBJ1-6; v_call: TRBV25-1; cdr3_length: 16
cdr3_aa: CASSPPGQDYEQYF; cdr3_nt: TGTGCCAGCAGTCCCCCGGGACAGGACTACGAGCAGTACTTC; d_call: TRBD1; clone_size: NA; j_call: TRBJ2-7; v_call: TRBV6-6; cdr3_length: 14
cdr3_aa: CASGLTRTGPDKNIQYF; cdr3_nt: TGTGCTAGTGGTTTGACTCGAACAGGGCCAGACAAAAACATTCAGTACTTC; d_call: NA; clone_size: NA; j_call: TRBJ2-4; v_call: TRBV12-5; cdr3_length: 17
cdr3_aa: CASSLTRRGSEKLFF; cdr3_nt: TGTGCCAGCAGTTTGACGCGCAGGGGTTCCGAAAAACTGTTTTTT; d_call: NA; clone_size: few; j_call: TRBJ1-4; v_call: TRBV3-1/TRBV3-2; cdr3_length: 15
cdr3_aa: CASSLTGGYGYTF; cdr3_nt: TGTGCCAGCAGCTTGACCGGGGGGTATGGCTACACCTTC; d_call: NA; clone_size: NA; j_call: TRBJ1-2; v_call: TRBV12-3/TRBV12-4; cdr3_length: 13
cdr3_aa: CASSLGRQGRTGELFF; cdr3_nt: TGCGCCAGCAGCTTGGGTCGACAGGGGAGGACCGGGGAGCTGTTTTTT; d_call: TRBD1; clone_size: NA; j_call: TRBJ2-2; v_call: TRBV5-1; cdr3_length: 16
cdr3_aa: CASSPSTLKTDTQYF; cdr3_nt: TGTGCCAGCTCACCATCGACCTTAAAGACAGATACGCAGTATTTT; d_call: NA; clone_size: NA; j_call: TRBJ2-3; v_call: TRBV18; cdr3_length: 15
cdr3_aa: CASTSRGRRPLRDTQYF; cdr3_nt: TGTGCCAGTACGTCCAGGGGGCGTAGACCCCTAAGAGATACGCAGTATTTT; d_call: TRBD1; clone_size: NA; j_call: TRBJ2-3; v_call: TRBV19; cdr3_length: 17
cdr3_aa: CASSNTSGGYTDTQYF; cdr3_nt: TGTGCCAGCAGCAACACTAGCGGGGGCTACACAGATACGCAGTATTTT; d_call: NA; clone_size: NA; j_call: TRBJ2-3; v_call: TRBV21-1; cdr3_length: 16
cdr3_aa: CASSRSGLGEQFF; cdr3_nt: TGTGCCAGCAGTCGGTCGGGGCTCGGTGAGCAGTTCTTC; d_call: NA; clone_size: NA; j_call: TRBJ2-1; v_call: TRBV12-3/TRBV12-4; cdr3_length: 13
cdr3_aa: CASTSSTGRETQYF; cdr3_nt: TGTGCCAGCACAAGTTCGACAGGAAGAGAGACCCAGTACTTC; d_call: NA; clone_size: NA; j_call: TRBJ2-5; v_call: TRBV6-5; cdr3_length: 14
cdr3_aa: CASSPMRAGPYEQYF; cdr3_nt: TGTGCCAGCAGCCCTATGAGGGCTGGGCCCTACGAGCAGTACTTC; d_call: NA; clone_size: once; j_call: TRBJ2-7; v_call: TRBV14; cdr3_length: 15
cdr3_aa: CASSLSDRPPLHF; cdr3_nt: TGTGCCAGCAGCTTAAGTGACCGACCACCCCTCCACTTT; d_call: NA; clone_size: NA; j_call: TRBJ1-6; v_call: TRBV11-2; cdr3_length: 13
cdr3_aa: CASSQDSRGRNGYTF; cdr3_nt: TGCGCCAGCAGCCAAGACTCCAGGGGGCGTAATGGCTACACCTTC; d_call: TRBD1; clone_size: NA; j_call: TRBJ1-2; v_call: TRBV4-3; cdr3_length: 15
cdr3_aa: CASMSGGVDTQYF; cdr3_nt: TGTGCCAGCATGTCGGGAGGAGTAGATACGCAGTATTTT; d_call: TRBD2; clone_size: NA; j_call: TRBJ2-3; v_call: TRBV6-5; cdr3_length: 13
cdr3_aa: CASSQVTGGNYGYTF; cdr3_nt: TGTGCCAGCAGCCAAGTCACAGGGGGCAACTATGGCTACACCTTC; d_call: TRBD1; clone_size: NA; j_call: TRBJ1-2; v_call: TRBV4-2; cdr3_length: 15
cdr3_aa: CASSVLAGGPGDTQYF; cdr3_nt: TGTGCCAGCAGCGTTTTAGCGGGGGGGCCCGGAGATACGCAGTATTTT; d_call: TRBD2; clone_size: NA; j_call: TRBJ2-3; v_call: TRBV9; cdr3_length: 16
cdr3_aa: CASSFQPLTEAFF; cdr3_nt: TGTGCCAGCAGCTTTCAACCGCTCACTGAAGCTTTCTTT; d_call: NA; clone_size: NA; j_call: TRBJ1-1; v_call: TRBV7-9; cdr3_length: 13
cdr3_aa: CASGPGTQQPQHF; cdr3_nt: TGTGCCAGCGGCCCCGGGACTCAGCAGCCCCAGCATTTT; d_call: NA; clone_size: NA; j_call: TRBJ1-5; v_call: TRBV7-6; cdr3_length: 13
cdr3_aa: CASSPEQGRNQPQHF; cdr3_nt: TGTGCCAGCTCACCCGAACAGGGACGCAATCAGCCCCAGCATTTT; d_call: NA; clone_size: few; j_call: TRBJ1-5; v_call: TRBV18; cdr3_length: 15
cdr3_aa: CASSPGTGSLEQYF; cdr3_nt: TGTGCCAGCTCCCCCGGGACAGGGAGCCTCGAGCAGTACTTC; d_call: TRBD1; clone_size: once; j_call: TRBJ2-7; v_call: TRBV18; cdr3_length: 14
cdr3_aa: CASSIGGGWRPRNTEAFF; cdr3_nt: TGTGCCAGTAGTATAGGGGGGGGCTGGCGCCCCAGGAACACTGAAGCTTTCTTT; d_call: NA; clone_size: NA; j_call: TRBJ1-1; v_call: TRBV19; cdr3_length: 18
cdr3_aa: CASKSGTGWDYTF; cdr3_nt: TGTGCCAGCAAATCCGGGACAGGGTGGGACTACACCTTC; d_call: TRBD1; clone_size: NA; j_call: TRBJ1-2; v_call: TRBV27; cdr3_length: 13
cdr3_aa: CASSPTPRQGRQYF; cdr3_nt: TGTGCCAGTAGTCCAACCCCACGACAGGGTCGGCAGTACTTC; d_call: TRBD1; clone_size: NA; j_call: TRBJ2-7; v_call: TRBV19; cdr3_length: 14
cdr3_aa: CASSLGFGEKLFF; cdr3_nt: TGTGCCAGCAGCTTGGGTTTTGGGGAAAAACTGTTTTTT; d_call: NA; clone_size: NA; j_call: TRBJ1-4; v_call: TRBV11-2; cdr3_length: 13
cdr3_aa: CASSPGTTAVYGYTF; cdr3_nt: TGCGCCAGCAGCCCCGGGACAACGGCTGTATATGGCTACACCTTC; d_call: NA; clone_size: NA; j_call: TRBJ1-2; v_call: TRBV5-1; cdr3_length: 15
cdr3_aa: CASSESRRGVNEKLFF; cdr3_nt: TGTGCCAGCAGCGAGTCCCGGAGGGGGGTTAATGAAAAACTGTTTTTT; d_call: NA; clone_size: once; j_call: TRBJ1-4; v_call: TRBV9; cdr3_length: 16
cdr3_aa: CASSQVTAGANVLTF; cdr3_nt: TGTGCCAGCAGCCAAGTTACGGCCGGGGCCAACGTCCTGACTTTC; d_call: NA; clone_size: NA; j_call: TRBJ2-6; v_call: TRBV4-2; cdr3_length: 15
cdr3_aa: CASSPLNLPQHF; cdr3_nt: TGTGCCAGCAGCCCCCTGAACTTGCCCCAGCATTTT; d_call: NA; clone_size: once; j_call: TRBJ1-5; v_call: TRBV7-9; cdr3_length: 12
cdr3_aa: CASSGPLSYEQYF; cdr3_nt: TGTGCCAGCAGCGGACCGCTTTCCTACGAGCAGTACTTC; d_call: NA; clone_size: once; j_call: TRBJ2-7; v_call: TRBV6-6; cdr3_length: 13
cdr3_aa: CASSLMGHHGNEQFF; cdr3_nt: TGTGCCAGCAGCTTAATGGGACATCACGGGAATGAGCAGTTCTTC; d_call: NA; clone_size: NA; j_call: TRBJ2-1; v_call: TRBV7-2; cdr3_length: 15
cdr3_aa: CASSVQPPGTGSIRAYNSPLHF; cdr3_nt: TGTGCCAGCAGTGTCCAACCACCGGGGACAGGGAGTATAAGGGCCTATAATTCACCCCTCCACTTT; d_call: TRBD1; clone_size: NA; j_call: TRBJ1-6; v_call: TRBV27; cdr3_length: 22
cdr3_aa: CASSSTGGWGTGELFF; cdr3_nt: TGTGCCAGCAGCTCTACTGGGGGTTGGGGAACCGGGGAGCTGTTTTTT; d_call: NA; clone_size: NA; j_call: TRBJ2-2; v_call: TRBV7-2; cdr3_length: 16
cdr3_aa: CAWKFGVLEQYF; cdr3_nt: TGTGCCTGGAAGTTCGGGGTGTTGGAGCAGTACTTC; d_call: NA; clone_size: once; j_call: TRBJ2-7; v_call: TRBV30; cdr3_length: 12
cdr3_aa: CASKGLAGSQETQYF; cdr3_nt: TGTGCCAGTAAGGGCCTAGCGGGGTCCCAAGAGACCCAGTACTTC; d_call: TRBD2; clone_size: NA; j_call: TRBJ2-5; v_call: TRBV19; cdr3_length: 15
cdr3_aa: CASSIARGWNQPQHF; cdr3_nt: TGTGCCAGCAGCATTGCCCGGGGTTGGAATCAGCCCCAGCATTTT; d_call: NA; clone_size: NA; j_call: TRBJ1-5; v_call: TRBV6-5; cdr3_length: 15
cdr3_aa: CAWSVGAGAYQPQHF; cdr3_nt: TGTGCCTGGAGTGTAGGAGCAGGGGCATATCAGCCCCAGCATTTT; d_call: NA; clone_size: NA; j_call: TRBJ1-5; v_call: TRBV30; cdr3_length: 15
cdr3_aa: CASTPGQGALAQHF; cdr3_nt: TGTGCCAGTACGCCGGGACAGGGGGCCTTGGCCCAGCATTTT; d_call: TRBD1; clone_size: NA; j_call: TRBJ1-5; v_call: TRBV19; cdr3_length: 14
cdr3_aa: CASSFALGGAGTEAFF; cdr3_nt: TGTGCCAGCAGTTTCGCTCTCGGGGGGGCCGGCACTGAAGCTTTCTTT; d_call: NA; clone_size: NA; j_call: TRBJ1-1; v_call: TRBV6-2/TRBV6-3; cdr3_length: 16
cdr3_aa: CASSLGARYWTRQTYNEQFF; cdr3_nt: TGCGCCAGCAGCTTGGGAGCGAGATATTGGACTCGTCAAACCTACAATGAGCAGTTCTTC; d_call: NA; clone_size: NA; j_call: TRBJ2-1; v_call: TRBV5-1; cdr3_length: 20
cdr3_aa: CASSQDGNSPLHF; cdr3_nt: TGCGCCAGCAGCCAAGACGGCAATTCACCCCTCCACTTT; d_call: NA; clone_size: NA; j_call: TRBJ1-6; v_call: TRBV4-3; cdr3_length: 13
cdr3_aa: CASSKLFSRGASGELFF; cdr3_nt: TGTGCCAGTAGTAAACTATTTAGCCGGGGTGCCTCCGGGGAGCTGTTTTTT; d_call: NA; clone_size: NA; j_call: TRBJ2-2; v_call: TRBV19; cdr3_length: 17
cdr3_aa: CASSLARGPNTQYF; cdr3_nt: TGTGCCAGCAGCTTAGCGAGAGGGCCCAATACGCAGTATTTT; d_call: NA; clone_size: few; j_call: TRBJ2-3; v_call: TRBV7-8; cdr3_length: 14
cdr3_aa: CASSQAGTGTDTQYF; cdr3_nt: TGCGCCAGCAGCCAAGCCGGGACGGGCACAGATACGCAGTATTTT; d_call: NA; clone_size: NA; j_call: TRBJ2-3; v_call: TRBV5-1; cdr3_length: 15
cdr3_aa: CAWGLSETQYF; cdr3_nt: TGTGCCTGGGGCCTTTCAGAGACCCAGTACTTC; d_call: NA; clone_size: NA; j_call: TRBJ2-5; v_call: TRBV30; cdr3_length: 11
cdr3_aa: CASSPVGRGEAFF; cdr3_nt: TGTGCCAGCAGCCCCGTCGGACGAGGTGAAGCTTTCTTT; d_call: NA; clone_size: NA; j_call: TRBJ1-1; v_call: TRBV11-2; cdr3_length: 13
cdr3_aa: CAWIQRAPNEQFF; cdr3_nt: TGTGCCTGGATTCAGCGGGCCCCCAATGAGCAGTTCTTC; d_call: NA; clone_size: NA; j_call: TRBJ2-1; v_call: TRBV30; cdr3_length: 13